A single sample gave rise to the 23 T cell receptor beta chains below, sequenced in a study of blood T cell repertoires in COVID-19. Profiled with immunoSEQ multiplex PCR; TCRdb holds only in-frame clones, not every one. Seen here are 150,000 or so clones, 70% to 80% observed once, and the top ten hold around 4.8%. The sequencing input was peripheral blood. The source of these receptors is a woman aged 80 or over with active or convalescent COVID-19.

The table lists this clone with a few counts. The chain employs TRBV6-1 and TRBJ2-3; 7 nucleotides match TRBD2. V lost 5 bases to trimming and J lost 3 bases; unmatched junction nucleotides: 5. The CDR3 is 14 residues long. CDR1 MNHNS and CDR2 SASEGT come from the germline V gene. The CDR3 loop reads CASSLTSLTDTQYF. The CDR3 DNA follows: TGTGCCAGCAGTCTGACTAGCTTAACAGATACGCAGTATTTT.

This clone was detected once. V is TRBV5-1 and J is TRBJ2-3, with a possible D match to TRBD2 (7 bases). Trimming removed 4 bases from V and 3 bases from J, with 12 bases in between. From germline, CDR1 is SGHRS and CDR2 YFSETQ. The CDR3 sequence is 14 residues long. In DNA, the CDR3 is TGCGCCAGCAGCAGGGGGGGCCAAACAGATACGCAGTATTTT. Translating gives CASSRGGQTDTQYF.

Comments on this clone: The junction shows a germline mismatch at one end, possibly a read error. The chain links TRBV7-7 to TRBJ2-5; the match to TRBD2 covers 9 bases. The length of the CDR3 is 15 residues. Germline values: CDR1 SSHAT, CDR2 FNYEAQ (reference sequence). The CDR3 region has the DNA TGTGCTAGCAGCTCCCTAGCGGGGATCCAAGAGACCCAGTACTTC. This sequence encodes CASSSLAGIQETQYF.

The V gene is TRBV3-1 (or the pseudogene TRBV3-2), the J gene TRBJ1-1; perhaps TRBD1 as D (5 bases). Germline V gene sequence: CDR1 LGHDT, CDR2 YNNKEL (reference sequence). This CDR3 contains 13 residues. V lost 4 bases, J lost 8 bases, and 14 bases lay in between. CDR3 protein: CASSPIVGGEAFF. Here the CDR3 DNA reads TGTGCCAGCAGCCCTATTGTCGGGGGGGAAGCTTTCTTT.

This chain links TRBV14 with TRBJ1-1; 7 nucleotides match TRBD1. V shed 4 bases and J 1 base; nucleotides not matched to a gene: 6. Germline CDR1 SGHDN, CDR2 FVKESK. The CDR3 sequence is 15 residues long. CDR3: CASSRTGTANTEAFF. The CDR3 DNA sequence: TGTGCCAGCAGCCGGACCGGGACAGCGAACACTGAAGCTTTCTTT.

The chain couples TRBV5-1 to TRBJ2-1, with 7 nucleotides matching TRBD1. The CDR3 totals 17 residues. Per the germline V gene, CDR1 is SGHRS and CDR2 is YFSETQ. V gave up 0 bases and J gave up 7 bases; unmatched junction bases: 13. For the CDR3, the DNA is TGCGCCAGCAGCTTGGATGCTGGGACAGTACAAGGGAATGAGCAGTTCTTC. Protein sequence: CASSLDAGTVQGNEQFF.

About this clone: Germline and junction disagree at one end, which may indicate a read error. V usage is TRBV19 and J usage is TRBJ2-2, with 7 bases aligning to TRBD2. The CDR3 has 15 residues. CDR1 and CDR2 (germline): LNHDA, SQIVND (reference sequence). Written as DNA, the CDR3 is TGTGCCAGCAGTAGGGAGGGGACCCACACCGGGGAGCTGTTTTTT. Its protein product is CASSREGTHTGELFF.

Sample share makes this clone medium-sized. This chain uses TRBV5-1 with TRBJ2-2, with D perhaps matching TRBD1 (6 bases). This CDR3 region has 14 residues. Trimming stripped 4 bases from V and 3 bases from J, with 10 bases between. Germline CDR1 and CDR2: SGHRS and YFSETQ. The CDR3 here is CASSIGGYTGELFF. In nucleotides, the CDR3 is TGCGCCAGCAGCATAGGGGGATACACCGGGGAGCTGTTTTTT.

CDR3 region: CASEHRTPTNEKLFF. DNA for the CDR3: TGTGCCAGCGAGCATCGGACACCAACTAATGAAAAACTGTTTTTT. The chain uses TRBV28 and TRBJ1-4; a possible D gene is TRBD1 (5 bases). The CDR3 spans 15 residues. V was cut by 8 bases and J by 0 bases, with 13 bases left in between. CDR1 and CDR2 from the germline V gene are MDHEN and SYDVKM. The full variable domain, rest sourced from reference TRBV28 and TRBJ1-4, is DVKVTQSSRYLVKRTGEKVFLECVQDMDHENMFWYRQDPGLGLRLIYFSYDVKMKEKGDIPEGYSVSREKKERFSLILESASTNQTSMYLCASEHRTPTNEKLFFGSGTQLSVL.

In its sample, this clone was seen a few times. This sample also contains other DNA sequences that code for the same CDR3. This chain joins TRBV6-5 and TRBJ1-1; TRBD1 matches 9 bases. The J segment lost 7 bases and the V segment lost 8 bases, leaving 11 bases of the junction unmatched. Germline V gene sequence: CDR1 MNHEY, CDR2 SVGAGI. The CDR3 has 14 residues. CDR3 in DNA: TGTGCCAGCTCACGGACAGGGGCTGGGGGTGAAGCTTTCTTT. It codes for CASSRTGAGGEAFF.

This clone was recorded once. The chain combines TRBV7-2 with TRBJ2-1; 14 bases align to TRBD2. Trimming took 6 bases from V and 7 from J; bases not matched to a gene: 8. The CDR3 is made up of 16 amino acids. Per germline, CDR1 SGHTA and CDR2 FQGNSA. The CDR3 protein is CASSRTGTSGGNEQFF. The CDR3 coding sequence is TGTGCCAGCAGTCGCACCGGGACTAGCGGGGGTAATGAGCAGTTCTTC.

This clone has just a few counts. The V call is TRBV2, the J call TRBJ1-5; D not certain. Trimming removed 0 bases from V and 4 bases from J, with 10 bases in between. CDR3 size: 15 residues. Germline V gene data show CDR1 as SNHLY and CDR2 as FYNNEI. The CDR3 region is CASSEALRGNQPQHF. CDR3 in DNA: TGTGCCAGCAGTGAAGCGCTTCGAGGAAATCAGCCCCAGCATTTT.

This chain joins TRBV6-4 and TRBJ2-2, with D perhaps matching TRBD1 (5 bases). This CDR3 is 13 amino acids long. Germline CDR1 reads MRHNA; CDR2 reads SNTAGT. Trimming shortened V by 6 bases and J by 7 bases, and 12 bases separated the two germline ends. The CDR3 DNA is TGTGCCAGCAGCGACAGCCTCTACGGGGAGCTGTTTTTT. As protein: CASSDSLYGELFF.

V gene TRBV2 combines with J gene TRBJ1-5; 9 bases are shared with TRBD1. Germline V gene data show CDR1 as SNHLY and CDR2 as FYNNEI. Trimming took 3 bases from V and 7 from J; bases not matched to a gene: 4. The CDR3 covers 14 residues. The CDR3: CASSEWTGVQPQHF. Here the CDR3 DNA reads TGTGCCAGCAGTGAGTGGACAGGGGTCCAGCCCCAGCATTTT.

This clone was seen a few times. The gene calls are TRBV3-1 (or the pseudogene TRBV3-2) and TRBJ1-5, with 8 bases that match TRBD1. This CDR3 contains 14 residues. With 4 bases clipped from V and 6 bases from J, the junction kept 5 bases outside the gene matches. In germline, CDR1 is LGHDT, CDR2 YNNKEL (reference sequence). CDR3 region: CASSRAGGVQPQHF. CDR3 coding DNA: TGTGCCAGCAGCCGAGCAGGGGGCGTTCAGCCCCAGCATTTT.

V and J are TRBV7-2 and TRBJ2-5; possible D gene TRBD1, 7 bases. This CDR3 has 16 amino acids. V lost 1 base, J lost 4 bases, and 16 bases lay in between. Germline CDR1 and CDR2: SGHTA and FQGNSA. The CDR3 loop reads CASSLVMSGGRETQYF. The CDR3 coding sequence is TGTGCCAGCAGCTTAGTTATGTCAGGGGGGAGAGAGACCCAGTACTTC.

V and J are TRBV18 and TRBJ1-5; TRBD1 agrees at 7 bases. Looked up from germline, CDR1 is KGHSH and CDR2 is LQKENI. The trim removed 6 bases at V and 4 bases at J, leaving 18 bases unmatched. CDR3 length equals 18 residues. CDR3 in amino acids: CASSHTRAPGQRNQPQHF. The CDR3 bases are TGTGCCAGCTCCCACACCAGGGCCCCGGGACAGAGGAATCAGCCCCAGCATTTT.

V usage is TRBV13 and J usage is TRBJ1-3; 7 bases agree with TRBD1. The germline gives CDR1 PRHDT, CDR2 FYEKMQ (reference sequence). The CDR3 extends over 16 amino acids. The junction had 11 bases not matched to a gene; V was cut back by 5 bases and J by 4 bases. The CDR3 is CASSPRQGRSGNTIYF. CDR3 nucleotides: TGTGCCAGCAGCCCGCGACAGGGACGGTCGGGAAACACCATATATTTT.

The chain carries TRBV29-1 and TRBJ1-5; TRBD1 might be the D (5 bases). This CDR3 contains 16 residues. Germline-derived CDR1 and CDR2 are SQVTM and ANQGSEA. Trimming shortened V by 5 bases and J by 0 bases, and 17 bases separated the two germline ends. CDR3 in DNA: TGCAGCGTTAAAATCGATAACAGGAATAGCAATCAGCCCCAGCATTTT. Encoded protein: CSVKIDNRNSNQPQHF.

This CDR3 reads CASSINKETQYF. CDR3 in DNA: TGTGCCAGTAGTATTAACAAGGAGACCCAGTACTTC. The rearrangement links TRBV19 to TRBJ2-5; D gene uncertain. This CDR3 region has 12 residues. V lost 3 bases, J lost 5 bases, and 7 bases lay in between. Germline CDR1 is LNHDA and CDR2 is SQIVND (reference sequence). Full variable domain (remainder filled in from reference TRBV19 and TRBJ2-5): DGGITQSPKYLFRKEGQNVTLSCEQNLNHDAMYWYRQDPGQGLRLIYYSQIVNDFQKGDIAEGYSVSREKKESFPLTVTSAQKNPTAFYLCASSINKETQYFGPGTRLLVL.

This clone was picked up one time. This chain uses TRBV11-1 with TRBJ2-5; TRBD2 matches at 12 bases. V lost 5 bases to trimming and J lost 1 base; unmatched junction nucleotides: 2. Germline values: CDR1 SGHAT, CDR2 FQDESV (reference sequence). The CDR3 is 15 amino acids. The CDR3 nucleotides read TGTGCCAGCAGCAGGACTAGCGGGACCCAAGAGACCCAGTACTTC. Its translation is CASSRTSGTQETQYF.

This sequence joins TRBV7-9 and TRBJ2-5, with D tentatively TRBD2 (5 bases). CDR3 length equals 13 residues. V was shortened by 3 bases and J by 3 bases, with 8 bases between the two germline ends. Germline-derived CDR1 and CDR2 are SEHNR and FQNEAQ (reference sequence). DNA for the CDR3: TGTGCCAGCAGCTTTGGACTCAAAGAGACCCAGTACTTC. This encodes CASSFGLKETQYF.

V is TRBV4-3 and J is TRBJ1-2; D not certain. The V gene lost 1 base and the J gene lost 4 bases, with 13 bases spanning the gap. CDR1 and CDR2 from the germline V gene are LGHNA and YSLEER. This CDR3 spans 15 amino acids. Here the CDR3 DNA reads TGCGCCAGCAGCCAAGGTCGGGGTGGCGGCTATGGCTACACCTTC. Amino acids: CASSQGRGGGYGYTF.